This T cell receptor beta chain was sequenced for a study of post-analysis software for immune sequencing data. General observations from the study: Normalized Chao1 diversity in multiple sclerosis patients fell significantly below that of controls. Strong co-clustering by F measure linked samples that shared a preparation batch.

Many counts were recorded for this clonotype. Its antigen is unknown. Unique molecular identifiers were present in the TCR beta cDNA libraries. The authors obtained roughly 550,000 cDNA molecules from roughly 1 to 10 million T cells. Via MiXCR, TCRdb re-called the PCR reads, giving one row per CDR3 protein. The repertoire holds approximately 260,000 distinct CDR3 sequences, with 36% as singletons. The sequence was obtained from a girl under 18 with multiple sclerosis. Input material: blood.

The DNA of the CDR3 is TGCAGTGCTAGCTCCGTCTCTCGGGCGAACACTGAAGCTTTCTTT. Translating gives CSASSVSRANTEAFF. The chain joins TRBV20-1 to TRBJ1-1, with unresolved D. CDR1 DFQATT and CDR2 SNEGSKA come from the germline V gene (reference sequence). Trimming pared 3 bases from V and 1 base from J, leaving 15 bases between. The CDR3 contains 15 residues.